The sequence of this TCR beta chain was determined in a study of cytomegalovirus exposure and HLA in healthy donors. Study-wide results and limits: It was reported in a later analysis that an Asian-associated ancestry cluster showed fewer N-insertions than the 666-donor mean. Of the V segments, some could not be distinguished, including TRBV6-2 and TRBV6-3, and were excluded. Most TCR sequences were rare, but some public TCRs occurred in many donors.

To note about this clone: Its antigen is unidentified.

Germline V gives CDR1 ENHRY, CDR2 SYGVKD. The V and J ends lost 5 bases and 5 bases respectively, with 12 bases between them. The CDR3 consists of 13 residues. It was with 60 Vbeta and 13 Jbeta primers that the PCR ran. Clones were read by immunoSEQ multiplex PCR, and TCRdb kept only the in-frame ones, dropping some. This sample's clone table lists more than 40,000 clones. Sample: PBMCs. This clonotype was obtained from a male donor in good health and CMV-seronegative. This chain joins TRBV10-3 and TRBJ1-1; D possibly corresponds to TRBD1 (6 bases). CDR3 DNA: TGTGCCATCAGTCAAACAGGGCTGACTGAAGCTTTCTTT. It is translated as CAISQTGLTEAFF.